The 6 T cell receptor beta chains given below trace back to one sample, sequenced in a study of vaccination and CD4 T cells after COVID-19. The assay that was used to sequence DNA from cultured CD4+ T cells was the Oncomine TCR Beta short-read assay. TCRdb passed the PCR reads through MiXCR, listing each CDR3 protein once. The table includes roughly 21,000 distinct CDR3 sequences, 62% detected once. Treatment of the sample: roughly 10-day PBMC culture with coronavirus spike peptide pools or control peptides (ViraFEST assay). Antigens of these TCRs are unknown. This sample comprised CD4+ T cells from blood, cultured in vitro, obtained before SARS-CoV-2 vaccination. Every receptor here comes from a human donor who received a COVID-19 vaccine.

The gene calls are TRBV19 and TRBJ1-2, with TRBD1 matching over 7 bases. Germline-derived CDR1 and CDR2 are LNHDA and SQIVND (reference sequence). Trimming at V came to 0 bases and at J to 5 bases, leaving 3 bases not matched to a gene. CDR3 length: 14 residues. The CDR3 DNA follows: TGTGCCAGTAGTATAGATCCGACAGGGTATGGCTACACCTTC. This translates into CASSIDPTGYGYTF.

The V and J genes are TRBV20-1 and TRBJ1-2; TRBD1 aligns across 8 bases. The CDR3 spans 14 residues. V gave up 1 base and J gave up 6 bases; unmatched junction bases: 7. CDR1 DFQATT and CDR2 SNEGSKA come from the germline V gene (reference sequence). Written as DNA, the CDR3 is TGCAGTGCTAGAGGGGGACAGGCGGGGGATGGCTACACCTTC. Translation: CSARGGQAGDGYTF.

The chain recombines TRBV9 with TRBJ2-4; D may be TRBD1 (6 bases). Germline values: CDR1 SGDLS, CDR2 YYNGEE. Trimming took 3 bases from V and 5 from J, leaving 12 bases between them. The CDR3 spans 14 residues. The CDR3 is CASSGTGTQNIQYF. CDR3 DNA: TGTGCCAGCAGCGGAACAGGGACCCAAAACATTCAGTACTTC.

This clonotype has a handful of counts. The rearrangement uses TRBV20-1 and TRBJ1-1, with TRBD1 matching 9 bases. CDR1 is DFQATT, CDR2 SNEGSKA, per germline (reference sequence). The CDR3 is 13 residues long. J gave up 5 bases and V 5 bases, and 6 bases lay outside the gene matches. For the CDR3, the DNA is TGCAGTGCTTCCCGGGACAGGGAAACTGAAGCTTTCTTT. Its protein is CSASRDRETEAFF.

This rearrangement joins TRBV7-2 to TRBJ1-2; TRBD1 matches at 10 bases. Germline loops: CDR1 SGHTA, CDR2 FQGNSA. V shed 6 bases, J shed 11 bases, and the junction held 12 bases outside the gene matches. The CDR3 covers 14 residues. The CDR3 nucleotides are TGTGCCAGCAGTTCCGACAGGGGGCTTAGGGGGTACACCTTC. This gives the protein CASSSDRGLRGYTF.

J is TRBJ1-2 and V is TRBV2; D gene uncertain. V was cut by 6 bases and J by 4 bases, with 12 bases left in between. This CDR3 comprises 13 residues. CDR1 and CDR2 (germline): SNHLY, FYNNEI. Here the CDR3 reads CASREYGSYGYTF. The CDR3 region has the DNA TGTGCCAGCAGGGAATACGGGTCCTATGGCTACACCTTC.